The 21 T cell receptor beta chains presented below share a single source sample, sequenced in a study of T cells after yellow fever vaccination. Each CDR3 protein is one row after TCRdb ran MiXCR on the 5' RACE reads. In the table there are some 320,000 distinct CDR3 sequences, around 10% of which are singletons. The sample consisted of CD4+ T cells sorted from PBMCs, taken 45 days after the yellow fever booster vaccination. Receptors were obtained from a man between 18 and 29 years old who received the YFV17D yellow fever vaccine.

V is TRBV6-6 and J is TRBJ1-1; D gene ambiguous. Trimming took off 6 bases at V and 4 bases at J, with 15 bases between the two ends. The germline CDR1 and CDR2 sequences are MNHNY and SVGAGI (reference sequence). This CDR3 has 14 residues. CDR3: CASSRKPYSTEAFF. CDR3 in DNA: TGTGCCAGCAGCCGAAAGCCCTACAGCACTGAAGCTTTCTTT.

This chain uses TRBV29-1 with TRBJ2-3, with D possibly matching TRBD1 (5 bases). Trimming cost V 4 bases and J 3 bases, with 8 bases left between them. Germline CDR1 SQVTM, CDR2 ANQGSEA. The CDR3 is 12 amino acids. This CDR3 is CSVGGATDTQYF. In nucleotides, the CDR3 is TGCAGCGTTGGGGGCGCAACAGATACGCAGTATTTT.

Only a few counts were recorded for this clonotype. The rearrangement links TRBV14 to TRBJ2-5; D gene uncertain. Between the trimmed V and J ends, which lost 0 bases and 2 bases, there was a span of 4 bases. Germline V gene sequence: CDR1 SGHDN, CDR2 FVKESK. This CDR3 has 13 residues. CDR3 sequence reads: CASSQDNQETQYF. DNA of the CDR3: TGTGCCAGCAGCCAAGATAATCAAGAGACCCAGTACTTC.

This clonotype was detected a few times. The rearrangement uses TRBV12-5 and TRBJ2-7; D possibly corresponds to TRBD1 (5 bases). With 6 bases removed from V and 2 bases from J, the gap between germline ends came to 14 bases. CDR3 size: 14 residues. The germline CDR1 and CDR2 sequences are LGHNT and FRNRAP. The CDR3, as DNA: TGTGCTAGTGGCCCAGGTGCAGGGCCCTACGAGCAGTACTTC. Protein sequence: CASGPGAGPYEQYF.

V and J are TRBV6-1 and TRBJ2-2; 8 bases are shared with TRBD2. This CDR3 region has 15 residues. Germline loops: CDR1 MNHNS, CDR2 SASEGT. V trimming: 6 bases; J trimming: 2 bases; junction bases outside the gene matches: 5. The CDR3 DNA follows: TGTGCCAGCAGACCCGGGACTAGTAACACCGGGGAGCTGTTTTTT. Protein: CASRPGTSNTGELFF.

The V call is TRBV7-2, the J call TRBJ1-4, with D perhaps TRBD1 (6 bases). V was trimmed by 5 bases and J by 6 bases, leaving 16 bases between them. The CDR3 totals 15 residues. CDR1 is SGHTA and CDR2 is FQGNSA in the germline V gene. The CDR3 nucleotides are TGTGCCAGCAGCCCTACCGGGACATCCTATGAAAAACTGTTTTTT. It translates to CASSPTGTSYEKLFF.

This clonotype occurred a few times. The rearrangement joins TRBV20-1 to TRBJ2-1; 7 nucleotides agree with TRBD1. The CDR3 is 14 amino acids. Looked up from germline, CDR1 is DFQATT and CDR2 is SNEGSKA (reference sequence). Germline trimming cut 6 bases from V and 5 bases from J; bases unmatched to any gene: 10. CDR3 nucleotide sequence: TGCAGTGCCCCGCGACAGGGCGCCGACAATGAGCAGTTCTTC. As protein: CSAPRQGADNEQFF.

This clonotype was seen ten or more times. The chain links TRBV7-8 to TRBJ2-2, with unresolved D. This CDR3 contains 13 residues. Germline V gives CDR1 SGHVS, CDR2 FQNEAQ. The V gene lost 5 bases and the J gene lost 5 bases, with 9 bases spanning the gap. CDR3 nucleotide sequence: TGTGCCAGCAGCCTAACACGTACCGGGGAGCTGTTTTTT. Its protein product is CASSLTRTGELFF.

The chain has TRBV6-1 and TRBJ2-7, with D perhaps TRBD1 (6 bases). V lost 5 bases to trimming and J lost 0 bases, with 17 bases between them. The length of the CDR3 is 16 residues. Germline V gene sequence: CDR1 MNHNS, CDR2 SASEGT. CDR3 in DNA: TGTGCCAGCAGTCAAGACAGGTCTTTCCTCTCCTACGAGCAGTACGTC. Its protein is CASSQDRSFLSYEQYV.

This clonotype was detected only a few times. The CDR3 loop is CASSYGAAGQETQYF. The CDR3 bases are TGTGCCAGCAGCTACGGAGCGGCAGGGCAAGAGACCCAGTACTTC. This chain links TRBV5-8 with TRBJ2-5; the D gene could be TRBD1 or TRBD2 (5 bases each). The CDR3 is 15 residues long. The V end was cut by 3 bases, the J end by 2 bases, with 14 bases between. Per germline, CDR1 SGHTS and CDR2 YDEGEE.

This chain joins TRBV18 and TRBJ2-7, with D perhaps being TRBD1 or TRBD2 (6 bases each). The ends were cut back, 1 base at V and 6 bases at J, with 13 bases in the middle. CDR1 KGHSH and CDR2 LQKENI come from the germline V gene. The CDR3 covers 14 residues. For the CDR3, the DNA is TGTGCCAGCTCACCACAGGGGGGCTCAGGCGAGCAGTACGTC. It encodes CASSPQGGSGEQYV.

This clonotype was counted between two and nine times. The V call is TRBV4-1, the J call TRBJ2-5, with D perhaps matching TRBD1 or TRBD2 (6 bases each). The V end lost 0 bases, the J end lost 7 bases, and 18 bases lay between the germline ends. Germline V gene data show CDR1 as MGHRA and CDR2 as YSYEKL. The CDR3 extends over 16 amino acids. The CDR3 loop is CASSQEGDTGGGTQYF. The CDR3 region has the DNA TGCGCCAGCAGCCAAGAAGGGGACACCGGGGGAGGGACCCAGTACTTC.

This clonotype was seen a handful of times. J is TRBJ2-3 and V is TRBV5-1, with 7 nucleotides matching TRBD2. V was pared by 1 base and J by 8 bases, with 10 bases of the junction left unmatched. Germline V gene data show CDR1 as SGHRS and CDR2 as YFSETQ. This CDR3 has 15 residues. CDR3: CASSLRDYTDGTQYF. As DNA, the CDR3 is TGCGCCAGCAGCTTGCGGGACTATACAGACGGTACGCAGTATTTT.

This clonotype has only a few counts. The chain combines TRBV7-2 with TRBJ2-3; the D is unclear. CDR1 is SGHTA, CDR2 FQGNSA, per germline. Between the trimmed V and J ends, which lost 6 bases and 2 bases, there was a span of 6 bases. This CDR3 region has 12 residues. The CDR3 sequence is CASRWLTDTQYF. CDR3 sequence (DNA): TGTGCCAGCAGATGGCTCACAGATACGCAGTATTTT. Full variable domain (remainder filled in from reference TRBV7-2 and TRBJ2-3): GAGVSQSPSNKVTEKGKDVELRCDPISGHTALYWYRQSLGQGLEFLIYFQGNSAPDKSGLPSDRFSAERTGGSVSTLTIQRTQQEDSAVYLCASRWLTDTQYFGPGTRLTVL.

This clonotype was recorded at least ten times. This chain connects TRBV5-1 to TRBJ2-2, with D unresolved. The CDR3 contains 14 residues. Trimming took 0 bases from V and 1 from J, leaving 4 bases between them. Germline lookup yields CDR1 SGHRS and CDR2 YFSETQ. The CDR3 DNA follows: TGCGCCAGCAGCTTGGCAGGGAACACCGGGGAGCTGTTTTTT. It is translated as CASSLAGNTGELFF. The full variable domain, completed using reference TRBV5-1 and TRBJ2-2, is KAGVTQTPRYLIKTRGQQVTLSCSPISGHRSVSWYQQTPGQGLQFLFEYFSETQRNKGNFPGRFSGRQFSNSRSEMNVSTLELGDSALYLCASSLAGNTGELFFGEGSRLTVL.

This clonotype was seen a handful of times. The chain joins TRBV19 to TRBJ2-5; TRBD2 matches 8 bases. The germline V gene encodes CDR1 LNHDA and CDR2 SQIVND (reference sequence). J gave up 2 bases and V 4 bases, and 3 bases lay outside the gene matches. The CDR3 contains 14 residues. The CDR3 DNA reads TGTGCCAGTAGTACCCGGGGGGGTCAAGAGACCCAGTACTTC. It yields the protein CASSTRGGQETQYF.

The chain joins TRBV5-6 to TRBJ2-3; the match to TRBD2 covers 10 bases. J gave up 6 bases and V 1 base, and 8 bases lay outside the gene matches. This CDR3 spans 16 amino acids. In germline, CDR1 is SGHDT, CDR2 YYEEEE. CDR3 region: CASSLRSGGFRDTQYF. The CDR3 region has the DNA TGTGCCAGCAGCTTGCGTAGCGGGGGGTTCAGGGATACGCAGTATTTT.

This clonotype was observed a handful of times. The CDR3 nucleotides are TGTGCCAGCAGTTACTCTTATCCTAGCGGGGGGGTTTTTGAGCAGTTCTTC. The encoded protein is CASSYSYPSGGVFEQFF. This chain connects TRBV6-5 to TRBJ2-1; 12 nucleotides line up with TRBD2. Germline V gene data show CDR1 as MNHEY and CDR2 as SVGAGI. Germline trimming cut 0 bases from V and 9 bases from J; bases unmatched to any gene: 9. The CDR3 runs to 17 residues.

This clonotype was counted a few times. The rearrangement joins TRBV6-2 or TRBV6-3 to TRBJ2-4; unclear D gene. Per the germline V gene, CDR1 is MNHEY and CDR2 is SVGEGT. V was clipped by 4 bases and J by 2 bases, with 12 bases between them. CDR3 length: 15 amino acids. The CDR3 protein is CASSLPGSSKNIQYF. The CDR3 DNA follows: TGTGCCAGCAGTTTGCCCGGCAGTTCCAAAAACATTCAGTACTTC.

The genes are TRBV20-1 and TRBJ1-2; tentatively, D is TRBD1 (5 bases). The V gene lost 6 bases and the J gene lost 5 bases, with 13 bases spanning the gap. The CDR3 spans 12 residues. CDR1 is DFQATT and CDR2 is SNEGSKA in the germline V gene (reference sequence). The CDR3 DNA is TGCAGTGCAAATGGCGGGGCTTATGGCTACACCTTC. Its protein is CSANGGAYGYTF.

This clonotype was seen a handful of times. V is TRBV7-6 and J is TRBJ2-7, with 8 nucleotides matching TRBD1. The CDR3 runs 15 residues. CDR1 and CDR2 (germline): SGHVS, FNYEAQ. With V trimmed by 5 bases and J by 2 bases, 8 bases remained unmatched. The CDR3 spells CASSVRQGSTYEQYF. The CDR3 region has the DNA TGTGCCAGCAGCGTACGACAGGGGTCCACCTACGAGCAGTACTTC.